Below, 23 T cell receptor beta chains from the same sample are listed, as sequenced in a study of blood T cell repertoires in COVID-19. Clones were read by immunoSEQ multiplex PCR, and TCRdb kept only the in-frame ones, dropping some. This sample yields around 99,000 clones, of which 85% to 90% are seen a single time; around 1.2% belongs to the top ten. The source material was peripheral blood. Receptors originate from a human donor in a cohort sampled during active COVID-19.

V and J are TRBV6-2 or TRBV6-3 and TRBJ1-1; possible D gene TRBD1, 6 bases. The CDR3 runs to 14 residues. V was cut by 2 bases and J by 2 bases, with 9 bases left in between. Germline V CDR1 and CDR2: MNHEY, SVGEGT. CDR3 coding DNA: TGTGCCAGCAGTTACACAGGGAGCAACACTGAAGCTTTCTTT. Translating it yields CASSYTGSNTEAFF.

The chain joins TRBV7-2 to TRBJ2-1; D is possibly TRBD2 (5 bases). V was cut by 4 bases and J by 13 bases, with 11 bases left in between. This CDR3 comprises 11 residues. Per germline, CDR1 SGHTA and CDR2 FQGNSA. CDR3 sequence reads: CASSSTRTQFF. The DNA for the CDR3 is TGTGCCAGCAGCTCTACTAGGACCCAGTTCTTC.

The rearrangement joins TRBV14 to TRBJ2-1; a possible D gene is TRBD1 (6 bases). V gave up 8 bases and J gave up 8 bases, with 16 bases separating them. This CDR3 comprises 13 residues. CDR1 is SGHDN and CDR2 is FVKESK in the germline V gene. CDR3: CASRNTGFYEQFF. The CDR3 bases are TGTGCCAGCCGGAATACAGGGTTCTATGAGCAGTTCTTC.

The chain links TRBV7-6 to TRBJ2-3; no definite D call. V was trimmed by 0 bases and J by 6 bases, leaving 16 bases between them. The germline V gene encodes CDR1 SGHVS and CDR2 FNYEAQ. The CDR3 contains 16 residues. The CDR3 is CASSLAVRRLGDTQYF. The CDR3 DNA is TGTGCCAGCAGCTTAGCGGTTAGGCGGCTTGGTGATACGCAGTATTTT.

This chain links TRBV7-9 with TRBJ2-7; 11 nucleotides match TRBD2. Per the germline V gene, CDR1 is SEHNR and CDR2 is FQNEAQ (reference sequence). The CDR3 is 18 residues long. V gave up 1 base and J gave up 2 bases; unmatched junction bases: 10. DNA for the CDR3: TGTGCCAGCAGCTTAGAGGGGACTAGCGGAGGCTTCACCTACGAGCAGTACTTC. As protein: CASSLEGTSGGFTYEQYF. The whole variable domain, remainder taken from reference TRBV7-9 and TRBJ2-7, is DTGVSQNPRHKITKRGQNVTFRCDPISEHNRLYWYRQTLGQGPEFLTYFQNEAQLEKSRLLSDRFSAERPKGSFSTLEIQRTEQGDSAMYLCASSLEGTSGGFTYEQYFGPGTRLTVT.

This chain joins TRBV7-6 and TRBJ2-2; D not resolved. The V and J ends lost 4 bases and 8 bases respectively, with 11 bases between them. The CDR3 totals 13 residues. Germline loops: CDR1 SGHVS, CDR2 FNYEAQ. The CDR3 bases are TGTGCCAGCAGCTCTTCAGGTCGGGGGGAGCTGTTTTTT. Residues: CASSSSGRGELFF.

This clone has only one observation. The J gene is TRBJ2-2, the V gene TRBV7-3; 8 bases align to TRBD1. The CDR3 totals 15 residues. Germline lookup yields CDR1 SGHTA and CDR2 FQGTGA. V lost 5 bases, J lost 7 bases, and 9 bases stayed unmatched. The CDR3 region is CASSISTGAVGELFF. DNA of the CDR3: TGTGCCAGCAGCATCTCGACAGGGGCAGTCGGGGAGCTGTTTTTT.

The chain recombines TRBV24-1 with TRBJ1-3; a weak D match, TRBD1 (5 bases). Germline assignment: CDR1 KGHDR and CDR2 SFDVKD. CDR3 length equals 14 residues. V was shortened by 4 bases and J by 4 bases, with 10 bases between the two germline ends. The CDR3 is CATSEAGVGNTIYF. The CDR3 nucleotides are TGTGCCACCAGTGAGGCGGGGGTAGGAAACACCATATATTTT.

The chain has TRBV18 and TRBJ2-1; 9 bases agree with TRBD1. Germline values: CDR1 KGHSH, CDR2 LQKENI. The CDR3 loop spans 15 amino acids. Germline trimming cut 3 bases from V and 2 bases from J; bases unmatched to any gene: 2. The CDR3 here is CASSPRTGAYNEQFF. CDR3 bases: TGTGCCAGCTCACCTCGGACAGGGGCCTACAATGAGCAGTTCTTC.

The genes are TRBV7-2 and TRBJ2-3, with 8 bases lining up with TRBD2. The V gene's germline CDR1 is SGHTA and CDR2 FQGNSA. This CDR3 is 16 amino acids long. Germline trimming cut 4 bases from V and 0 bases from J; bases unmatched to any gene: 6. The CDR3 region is CASSSERGRSTDTQYF. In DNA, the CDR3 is TGTGCCAGCAGCTCCGAGCGGGGGCGAAGCACAGATACGCAGTATTTT.

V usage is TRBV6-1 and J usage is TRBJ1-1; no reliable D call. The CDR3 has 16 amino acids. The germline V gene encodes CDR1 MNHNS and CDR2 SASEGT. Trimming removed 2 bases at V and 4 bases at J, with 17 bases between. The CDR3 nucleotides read TGTGCCAGCAGTGAATGGGCTCGGGGTTGGGGCACTGAAGCTTTCTTT. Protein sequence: CASSEWARGWGTEAFF.

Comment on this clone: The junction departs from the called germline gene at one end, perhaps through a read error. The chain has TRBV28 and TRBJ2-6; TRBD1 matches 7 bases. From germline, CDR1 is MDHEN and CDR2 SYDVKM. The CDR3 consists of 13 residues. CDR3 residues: CASSYKGANVLTF. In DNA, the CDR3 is TGTGCCAGCAGTTATAAGGGGGCTAACGTCCTGACTTTC.

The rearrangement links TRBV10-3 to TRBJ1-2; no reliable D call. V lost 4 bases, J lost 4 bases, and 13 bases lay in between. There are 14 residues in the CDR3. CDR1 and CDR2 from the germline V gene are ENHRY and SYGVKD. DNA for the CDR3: TGTGCCATCAGTGCGGTGAACCCTTCCTATGGCTACACCTTC. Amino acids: CAISAVNPSYGYTF.

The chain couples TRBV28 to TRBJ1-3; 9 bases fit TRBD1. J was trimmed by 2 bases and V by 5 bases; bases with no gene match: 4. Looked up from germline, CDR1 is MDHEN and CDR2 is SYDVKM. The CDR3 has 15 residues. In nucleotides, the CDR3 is TGTGCCAGCAGTCAGAACAGGGGGCCTGGAAACACCATATATTTT. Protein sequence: CASSQNRGPGNTIYF.

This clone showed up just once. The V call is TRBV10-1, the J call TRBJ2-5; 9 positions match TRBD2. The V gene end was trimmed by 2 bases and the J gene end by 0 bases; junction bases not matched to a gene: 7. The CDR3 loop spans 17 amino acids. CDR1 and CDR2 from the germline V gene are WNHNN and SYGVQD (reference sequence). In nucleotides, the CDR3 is TGCGCCAGCAGTGAGGAGGGAGCGGGAGGAGACCAAGAGACCCAGTACTTC. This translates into CASSEEGAGGDQETQYF.

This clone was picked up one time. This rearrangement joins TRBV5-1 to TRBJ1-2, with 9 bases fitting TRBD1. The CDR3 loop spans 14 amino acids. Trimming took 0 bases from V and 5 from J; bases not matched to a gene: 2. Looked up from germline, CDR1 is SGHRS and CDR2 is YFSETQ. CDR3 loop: CASSLEGQGYGYTF. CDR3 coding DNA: TGCGCCAGCAGCTTGGAAGGACAGGGGTATGGCTACACCTTC.

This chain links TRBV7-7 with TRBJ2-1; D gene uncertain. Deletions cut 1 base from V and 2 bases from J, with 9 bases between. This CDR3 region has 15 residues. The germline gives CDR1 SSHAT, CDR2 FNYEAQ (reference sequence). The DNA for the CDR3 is TGTGCCAGCAGCTTAGAGGCGGTCACCTACAATGAGCAGTTCTTC. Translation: CASSLEAVTYNEQFF.

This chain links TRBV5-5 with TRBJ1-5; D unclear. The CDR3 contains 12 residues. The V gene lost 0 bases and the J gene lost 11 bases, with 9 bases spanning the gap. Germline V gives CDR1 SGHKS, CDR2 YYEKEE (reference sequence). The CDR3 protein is CASSLVGGAQHF. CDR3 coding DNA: TGTGCCAGCAGCTTGGTGGGCGGGGCCCAGCATTTT.

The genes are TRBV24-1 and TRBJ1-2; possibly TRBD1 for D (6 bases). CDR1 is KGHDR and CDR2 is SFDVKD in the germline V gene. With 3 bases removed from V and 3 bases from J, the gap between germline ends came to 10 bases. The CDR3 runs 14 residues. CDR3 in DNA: TGTGCCACCAGTGATAGAGGACAGCACTATGGCTACACCTTC. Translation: CATSDRGQHYGYTF.

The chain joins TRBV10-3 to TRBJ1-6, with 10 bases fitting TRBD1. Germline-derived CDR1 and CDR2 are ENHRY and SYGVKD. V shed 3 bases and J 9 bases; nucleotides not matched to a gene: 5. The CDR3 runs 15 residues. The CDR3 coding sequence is TGTGCCATCAGTGAAGGGACAGGGGCGAGTTCACCCCTCCACTTT. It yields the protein CAISEGTGASSPLHF.

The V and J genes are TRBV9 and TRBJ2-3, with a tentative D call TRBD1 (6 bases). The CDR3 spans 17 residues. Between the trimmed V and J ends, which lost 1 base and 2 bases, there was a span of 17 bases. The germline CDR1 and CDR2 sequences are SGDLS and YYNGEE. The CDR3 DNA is TGTGCCAGCAGCGTACAGGGGACACCTTACCCCACAGATACGCAGTATTTT. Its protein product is CASSVQGTPYPTDTQYF.

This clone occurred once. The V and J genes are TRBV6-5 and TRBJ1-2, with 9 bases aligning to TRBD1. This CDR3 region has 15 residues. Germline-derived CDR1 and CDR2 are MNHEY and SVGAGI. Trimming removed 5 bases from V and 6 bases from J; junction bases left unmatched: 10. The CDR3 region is CASSTRVNRGHGYTF. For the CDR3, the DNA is TGTGCCAGCAGTACGCGTGTTAACAGGGGGCATGGCTACACCTTC.

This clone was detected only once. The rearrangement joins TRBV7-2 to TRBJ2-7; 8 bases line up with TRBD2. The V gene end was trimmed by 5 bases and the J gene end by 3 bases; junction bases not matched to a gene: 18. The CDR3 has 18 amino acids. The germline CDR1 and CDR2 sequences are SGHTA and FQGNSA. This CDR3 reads CASSLGGMGTSRIYEQYF. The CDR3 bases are TGTGCCAGCAGCCTGGGAGGGATGGGGACTAGTAGGATCTACGAGCAGTACTTC.